Each of the 30 T cell receptor beta chains below was sequenced from the same sample in a study of blood T cell repertoires in COVID-19. Produced via immunoSEQ multiplex PCR; TCRdb's table is partial and in-frame only. The repertoire holds about 210,000 clones, with roughly 79% as singletons. Sequenced material: PBMCs or T cells enriched from blood (not recorded which). The receptors shown here come from a woman aged 45-65 years with acute COVID-19.

The CDR3 DNA reads as TGTGCCAGACGACAGGGGTCGGGTGGCTACACCTTC. This translates into CARRQGSGGYTF. The chain employs TRBV19 and TRBJ1-2, with 8 positions matching TRBD1. V gave up 9 bases and J gave up 7 bases; unmatched junction bases: 7. Germline V gene lookup returns CDR1 LNHDA and CDR2 SQIVND (reference sequence). The CDR3 is 12 residues long.

The chain is built from TRBV18 and TRBJ2-7, with D maybe TRBD2 (6 bases). Trimming pared 2 bases from V and 3 bases from J, leaving 14 bases between. From germline, CDR1 is KGHSH and CDR2 LQKENI. The CDR3 consists of 15 residues. CDR3 in DNA: TGTGCCAGCTCACCATCGCGGGGACCATACTACGAGCAGTACTTC. It yields the protein CASSPSRGPYYEQYF.

This rearrangement joins TRBV4-1 to TRBJ2-5; no reliable D call. The CDR3 sequence is 14 residues long. Trimming pared 1 base from V and 0 bases from J, leaving 6 bases between. The germline V gene has CDR1 MGHRA and CDR2 YSYEKL. The CDR3 DNA sequence: TGCGCCAGCAGCCAAGCTGAGTACCAAGAGACCCAGTACTTC. Translation gives CASSQAEYQETQYF.

The rearrangement uses TRBV6-2 or TRBV6-3 and TRBJ1-5; no definite D call. Trimming removed 4 bases from V and 3 bases from J, with 10 bases in between. CDR3 length: 14 amino acids. The germline V gene encodes CDR1 MNHEY and CDR2 SVGEGT. The CDR3 here is CASSSLSVNQPQHF. The CDR3 DNA sequence: TGTGCCAGCAGTTCCTTGTCGGTCAATCAGCCCCAGCATTTT.

V usage is TRBV4-3 and J usage is TRBJ2-6; possibly TRBD2 for D (5 bases). The CDR3 has 18 residues. Per the germline V gene, CDR1 is LGHNA and CDR2 is YSLEER. Trimming pared 0 bases from V and 0 bases from J, leaving 12 bases between. CDR3 in DNA: TGCGCCAGCAGCCAAGATGCGGGTGAAACCTCTGGGGCCAACGTCCTGACTTTC. It specifies CASSQDAGETSGANVLTF.

This clone was detected a few times. This CDR3 reads CASSFGQGGNQPQHF. As DNA, the CDR3 is TGTGCCAGCAGCTTTGGACAGGGGGGCAATCAGCCCCAGCATTTT. This chain connects TRBV7-2 to TRBJ1-5; 10 nucleotides align to TRBD1. Trimming cost V 3 bases and J 2 bases; bases outside gene matches: 1. The CDR3 spans 15 residues. The germline V gene encodes CDR1 SGHTA and CDR2 FQGNSA.

This clone was counted a few times. The V gene is TRBV14, the J gene TRBJ2-7; 7 positions match TRBD1. With V trimmed by 3 bases and J by 4 bases, 9 bases remained unmatched. Germline CDR1 SGHDN, CDR2 FVKESK. CDR3 length: 15 amino acids. The CDR3 loop is CASSQPGQNVYEQYF. The CDR3 coding sequence is TGTGCCAGCAGCCAGCCGGGACAGAATGTTTACGAGCAGTACTTC.

The J gene is TRBJ2-6, the V gene TRBV14; 8 bases are shared with TRBD1. V shed 2 bases, J shed 4 bases, and the junction held 4 bases outside the gene matches. The CDR3 is 16 amino acids. Per germline, CDR1 SGHDN and CDR2 FVKESK. The CDR3, as DNA: TGTGCCAGCAGCCAAAGGACAGGGCTGGGGGCCAACGTCCTGACTTTC. It encodes CASSQRTGLGANVLTF. Drawing the rest from reference TRBV14 and TRBJ2-6, the complete variable domain is EAGVTQFPSHSVIEKGQTVTLRCDPISGHDNLYWYRRVMGKEIKFLLHFVKESKQDESGMPNNRFLAERTGGTYSTLKVQPAELEDSGVYFCASSQRTGLGANVLTFGAGSRLTVL.

This clone was picked up one time. Just one base apart from a much larger clone, this may be a read error. Other DNA sequences in the same sample also yield this CDR3. The chain is built from TRBV4-2 and TRBJ2-3, with 11 bases fitting TRBD2. Germline V CDR1 and CDR2: LGHNA, YNFKEQ. CDR3 length: 15 amino acids. J was trimmed by 2 bases and V by 4 bases; bases with no gene match: 2. The DNA for the CDR3 is TGTGCCAGCAGCCTGGGACTAGCGGACACAGATACGCAGTATTTT. Its translation is CASSLGLADTDTQYF.

The rearrangement links TRBV2 to TRBJ2-5; 10 positions match TRBD2. Germline lookup yields CDR1 SNHLY and CDR2 FYNNEI. Germline trimming cut 6 bases from V and 2 bases from J; bases unmatched to any gene: 6. This CDR3 is built from 15 residues. Written as DNA, the CDR3 is TGTGCCAGCAGGCGACTAGCGGGCCAGCAAGAGACCCAGTACTTC. Protein sequence: CASRRLAGQQETQYF. Variable domain in full (rest from reference TRBV2 and TRBJ2-5): EPEVTQTPSHQVTQMGQEVILRCVPISNHLYFYWYRQILGQKVEFLVSFYNNEISEKSEIFDDQFSVERPDGSNFTLKIRSTKLEDSAMYFCASRRLAGQQETQYFGPGTRLLVL.

The V gene is TRBV5-1, the J gene TRBJ2-1; the match to TRBD2 covers 13 bases. The germline CDR1 and CDR2 sequences are SGHRS and YFSETQ. The CDR3 spans 16 residues. The junction had 6 bases not matched to a gene; V was cut back by 3 bases and J by 6 bases. The CDR3 sequence: CASSSRLAGGSNEQFF. In DNA, the CDR3 is TGCGCCAGCAGCTCAAGACTAGCGGGGGGAAGCAATGAGCAGTTCTTC.

There are a few counts of this clone. The chain employs TRBV2 and TRBJ2-7; TRBD2 agrees at 8 bases. With 6 bases clipped from V and 6 bases from J, the junction kept 10 bases outside the gene matches. The CDR3 totals 14 residues. The germline gives CDR1 SNHLY, CDR2 FYNNEI. CDR3 sequence reads: CASRPAGASLEQYF. The CDR3 region has the DNA TGTGCCAGCAGACCAGCGGGAGCTTCTCTCGAGCAGTACTTC.

The chain is built from TRBV28 and TRBJ2-1; D might be TRBD2 (7 bases). This CDR3 spans 14 amino acids. Trimming took off 5 bases at V and 6 bases at J, with 14 bases between the two ends. The germline gives CDR1 MDHEN, CDR2 SYDVKM. CDR3 amino acids: CASSTGPGGNEQFF. In nucleotides, the CDR3 is TGTGCCAGCAGTACAGGGCCGGGAGGCAATGAGCAGTTCTTC.

This rearrangement joins TRBV27 to TRBJ1-2, with 7 bases lining up with TRBD1. V trimming: 2 bases; J trimming: 4 bases; junction bases outside the gene matches: 7. The CDR3 is made up of 15 amino acids. Germline V gene data show CDR1 as MNHEY and CDR2 as SMNVEV (reference sequence). For the CDR3, the DNA is TGTGCCAGCAGTTTAACGCCGACAGGGAGCTATGGCTACACCTTC. Translated, it gives CASSLTPTGSYGYTF.

The chain employs TRBV29-1 and TRBJ1-2, with a tentative D call TRBD1 (5 bases). V lost 8 bases and J lost 7, with 14 bases in between. CDR1 and CDR2 from the germline V gene are SQVTM and ANQGSEA. The CDR3 runs to 11 residues. CDR3 sequence: CSPQEVGGYTF. The DNA for the CDR3 is TGCAGCCCACAGGAAGTCGGTGGCTACACCTTC.

This chain connects TRBV12-5 to TRBJ1-5; D unclear. The germline gives CDR1 LGHNT, CDR2 FRNRAP. The germline V and J ends were trimmed by 3 bases and 2 bases, with 5 bases remaining between them. CDR3 size: 13 residues. The CDR3 DNA is TGTGCTAGTGGTTTTGGAGGCAATCAGCCCCAGCATTTT. Residues: CASGFGGNQPQHF.

J is TRBJ2-5 and V is TRBV28, with TRBD1 matching 7 bases. Germline V CDR1 and CDR2: MDHEN, SYDVKM. The ends lost 6 bases at V and 4 bases at J; junction bases unmatched: 8. The CDR3 sequence is 14 residues long. Here the CDR3 DNA reads TGTGCCAGCAGGGAACTACAGGGGCGAGAGACCCAGTACTTC. Protein product: CASRELQGRETQYF.

The chain employs TRBV28 and TRBJ2-7; TRBD1 matches 8 bases. This CDR3 comprises 15 residues. From germline, CDR1 is MDHEN and CDR2 SYDVKM. The V and J ends lost 4 bases and 4 bases, in that order; junction bases with no gene match: 9. The CDR3 spells CASSSPGTGDYEQYF. The CDR3, as DNA: TGTGCCAGCAGTTCCCCCGGGACAGGAGATTACGAGCAGTACTTC.

This clone has only one observation. V is TRBV2 and J is TRBJ2-3; 12 positions agree with TRBD2. Germline CDR1 reads SNHLY; CDR2 reads FYNNEI. Germline trimming cut 6 bases from V and 5 bases from J; bases unmatched to any gene: 15. This CDR3 is 18 amino acids long. CDR3 bases: TGTGCCAGCAGGGGGCGTACGACTAGCGGGAGAGGGGTAGATACGCAGTATTTT. Protein: CASRGRTTSGRGVDTQYF.

This clone has a handful of counts. The chain is built from TRBV20-1 and TRBJ1-2; the D is unclear. Trimming left V 3 bases short and J 8 bases short, with 10 bases between. The CDR3 spans 11 residues. CDR1 is DFQATT and CDR2 is SNEGSKA in the germline V gene (reference sequence). This CDR3 is CSARPGLGYTF. The CDR3 DNA reads as TGCAGTGCTAGGCCGGGGTTGGGCTACACCTTC.

The V and J genes are TRBV5-1 and TRBJ2-5; the D is unclear. Trimming shortened V by 4 bases and J by 1 base, and 5 bases separated the two germline ends. The CDR3 is 12 residues long. Germline CDR1 SGHRS, CDR2 YFSETQ. The CDR3 DNA sequence: TGCGCCAGCAGCCGGTCCCAAGAGACCCAGTACTTC. Residues: CASSRSQETQYF. Together with reference TRBV5-1 and TRBJ2-5, the CDR3 gives the full variable domain: KAGVTQTPRYLIKTRGQQVTLSCSPISGHRSVSWYQQTPGQGLQFLFEYFSETQRNKGNFPGRFSGRQFSNSRSEMNVSTLELGDSALYLCASSRSQETQYFGPGTRLLVL.

The V call is TRBV7-2, the J call TRBJ2-5; tentative D call: TRBD2 (7 bases). The CDR3 loop spans 16 amino acids. CDR1 and CDR2 from the germline V gene are SGHTA and FQGNSA. V lost 1 base and J 2 bases, leaving 14 bases between the germline ends. CDR3 loop: CASSLGGGGIQETQYF. The CDR3 coding sequence is TGTGCCAGCAGCTTAGGTGGGGGGGGCATTCAAGAGACCCAGTACTTC.

As concerns this clone: Within the sample, other DNA sequences also encode this same CDR3. This chain uses TRBV6-2 or TRBV6-3 with TRBJ1-1; D is unresolved. This CDR3 is 13 amino acids long. The V and J ends lost 6 bases and 1 base respectively, with 9 bases between them. Looked up from germline, CDR1 is MNHEY and CDR2 is SVGEGT. The CDR3 nucleotides are TGTGCCAGCAGCCCACGGGGGAACACTGAAGCTTTCTTT. It yields the protein CASSPRGNTEAFF.

This clone has just a few counts. This chain joins TRBV7-2 and TRBJ1-5; no clear D gene. V was trimmed by 2 bases and J by 4 bases, leaving 6 bases between them. Per germline, CDR1 SGHTA and CDR2 FQGNSA. The CDR3 is 13 residues long. In nucleotides, the CDR3 is TGTGCCAGCAGCTTAAATGTAAATCAGCCCCAGCATTTT. This encodes CASSLNVNQPQHF. The full variable domain, completed using reference TRBV7-2 and TRBJ1-5, is GAGVSQSPSNKVTEKGKDVELRCDPISGHTALYWYRQSLGQGLEFLIYFQGNSAPDKSGLPSDRFSAERTGGSVSTLTIQRTQQEDSAVYLCASSLNVNQPQHFGDGTRLSIL.

J is TRBJ2-2 and V is TRBV6-4; D ambiguous. Deletions cut 2 bases from V and 1 base from J, with 11 bases between. CDR3 length: 16 amino acids. Germline CDR1 MRHNA, CDR2 SNTAGT. The CDR3 spells CASSDPKRGNTGELFF. The CDR3 nucleotides read TGTGCCAGCAGTGACCCTAAGCGTGGGAACACCGGGGAGCTGTTTTTT.

Here the CDR3 DNA reads TGTGCCAGCAGCTTATTGACCGGTAGCGGGAGCCAGAACACCGGGGAGCTGTTTTTT. Its translation: CASSLLTGSGSQNTGELFF. This sequence joins TRBV7-2 and TRBJ2-2, with 9 bases identical to TRBD2. Germline CDR1 is SGHTA and CDR2 is FQGNSA. The V gene end was trimmed by 2 bases and the J gene end by 1 base; junction bases not matched to a gene: 11. CDR3 length equals 19 residues.

Regarding this clone: The sample carries other DNA sequences with the same CDR3. This chain links TRBV28 with TRBJ1-5, with 10 bases lining up with TRBD1. The trim removed 2 bases at V and 2 bases at J, leaving 0 bases unmatched. CDR1 and CDR2 from the germline V gene are MDHEN and SYDVKM. This CDR3 has 15 residues. The CDR3 loop is CASSLGQGGNQPQHF. CDR3 DNA: TGTGCCAGCAGTTTAGGACAGGGGGGCAATCAGCCCCAGCATTTT.

The chain links TRBV4-1 to TRBJ1-4, with no clear D. In germline, CDR1 is MGHRA, CDR2 YSYEKL. Trimming took 1 base from V and 7 from J, leaving 13 bases between them. The CDR3 contains 15 residues. The CDR3 DNA reads TGCGCCAGCAGCCAAGGCCCTAGTTTTGGTGAAAAACTGTTTTTT. Translating it yields CASSQGPSFGEKLFF.

This chain joins TRBV19 and TRBJ1-2; TRBD1 might be the D (5 bases). The CDR3 totals 16 residues. V dropped 6 bases and J dropped 1 base, with 18 bases sitting between them. Germline CDR1 LNHDA, CDR2 SQIVND (reference sequence). For the CDR3, the DNA is TGTGCCAGTAGCAGAAGGGGCGGGGAGCTTAACTATGGCTACACCTTC. Translation gives CASSRRGGELNYGYTF.

This chain uses TRBV28 with TRBJ2-7, with D possibly matching TRBD2 (6 bases). V was cut by 7 bases and J by 2 bases, with 12 bases left in between. Germline V gene data show CDR1 as MDHEN and CDR2 as SYDVKM. The CDR3 runs 13 residues. The CDR3 DNA is TGTGCCAGCAAGAAGGGAGGCCCCTACGAGCAGTACTTC. Translation: CASKKGGPYEQYF.